The 17 T cell receptor beta chains below were found in one sample sequenced in a study of T cell responses to AZD1222 COVID-19 vaccine. Assay used: immunoSEQ multiplex PCR; TCRdb lists only in-frame clones, some missing. The profile covers 150,000 to 200,000 clones, with approximately 93% appearing a single time and around 3.8% taken by the ten largest. This specimen consisted of peripheral blood, obtained on day 0 of AZD1222 vaccination. Receptors originate from an adult in good health.

The J gene is TRBJ2-1, the V gene TRBV19; TRBD1 agrees at 7 bases. This CDR3 has 15 amino acids. Germline V gene data show CDR1 as LNHDA and CDR2 as SQIVND (reference sequence). J was trimmed by 7 bases and V by 3 bases; bases with no gene match: 9. CDR3 DNA sequence: TGTGCCAGTAGTATCCACAGGGGCGCGGGTAATGAGCAGTTCTTC. The encoded protein is CASSIHRGAGNEQFF.

The rearrangement joins TRBV18 to TRBJ1-3; D call uncertain. Trimming cost V 0 bases and J 2 bases, with 11 bases left between them. Per germline, CDR1 KGHSH and CDR2 LQKENI. This CDR3 has 16 residues. CDR3 in amino acids: CASSPPGRLPGNTIYF. The CDR3 DNA is TGTGCCAGCTCACCACCGGGGAGGCTCCCTGGAAACACCATATATTTT.

This chain links TRBV4-1 with TRBJ1-4, with D possibly being TRBD1 (6 bases). The CDR3 is 13 amino acids. Deletions cut 1 base from V and 14 bases from J, with 14 bases between. The germline V gene has CDR1 MGHRA and CDR2 YSYEKL. The CDR3 DNA sequence: TGCGCCAGCAGCCAAGCTACAGGGCTGGTTCTGTTTTTT. It codes for CASSQATGLVLFF.

The chain has TRBV11-2 and TRBJ2-2; 7 bases match TRBD2. The CDR3 contains 17 residues. The trim removed 1 base at V and 3 bases at J, leaving 8 bases unmatched. Germline loops: CDR1 SGHAT, CDR2 FQNNGV. CDR3 coding DNA: TGTGCCAGCAGCTTAGTTGGGCTAGCGGATTACACCGGGGAGCTGTTTTTT. Protein product: CASSLVGLADYTGELFF.

This chain uses TRBV14 with TRBJ1-2; 8 bases line up with TRBD1. After removal of 0 bases from V and 6 bases from J, the junction contained 12 bases not matched to a gene. This CDR3 has 17 residues. Germline lookup yields CDR1 SGHDN and CDR2 FVKESK. CDR3 bases: TGTGCCAGCAGCCAAGAGAGGGTCAGGGGGCGATTGGATGGCTACACCTTC. This sequence encodes CASSQERVRGRLDGYTF. Complete variable domain (other parts from reference TRBV14 and TRBJ1-2): EAGVTQFPSHSVIEKGQTVTLRCDPISGHDNLYWYRRVMGKEIKFLLHFVKESKQDESGMPNNRFLAERTGGTYSTLKVQPAELEDSGVYFCASSQERVRGRLDGYTFGSGTRLTVV.

The chain carries TRBV6-5 and TRBJ1-4; weak D call: TRBD1 (5 bases). V dropped 6 bases and J dropped 0 bases, with 11 bases sitting between them. Germline CDR1 MNHEY, CDR2 SVGAGI. The CDR3 sequence is 15 residues long. The CDR3 loop is CASSRKGPTNEKLFF. In DNA, the CDR3 is TGTGCCAGCAGCCGTAAGGGACCAACTAATGAAAAACTGTTTTTT.

CDR3 sequence: CASRGTSGNEQFF. CDR3 coding DNA: TGTGCCAGCAGGGGGACTAGCGGGAATGAGCAGTTCTTC. This chain links TRBV9 with TRBJ2-1; TRBD2 aligns across 12 bases. Per the germline V gene, CDR1 is SGDLS and CDR2 is YYNGEE. V dropped 5 bases and J dropped 7; count of bases not matched to a gene: 1. The CDR3 has 13 amino acids.

The J gene is TRBJ2-2, the V gene TRBV12-3 or TRBV12-4, with D possibly matching TRBD2 (5 bases). The CDR3 is made up of 12 amino acids. Trimming stripped 6 bases from V and 7 bases from J, with 9 bases between. The DNA of the CDR3 is TGTGCCAGCAGCGGACTTCGCGGGGAGCTGTTTTTT. As protein: CASSGLRGELFF.

This chain links TRBV7-8 with TRBJ1-1; a possible D gene is TRBD1 (6 bases). This CDR3 has 13 residues. From germline, CDR1 is SGHVS and CDR2 FQNEAQ. V dropped 5 bases and J dropped 7 bases, with 14 bases sitting between them. The CDR3 loop is CASSIYQGNEAFF. CDR3 bases: TGTGCCAGCAGCATATACCAGGGGAATGAAGCTTTCTTT.

V and J are TRBV23-1 and TRBJ2-5, with TRBD1 identical over 9 bases. TRBV23-1 is given ORF status, its function remaining uncertain. The CDR3 runs to 17 residues. Unmatched junction bases numbered 10, after V lost 3 bases and J lost 2 bases. CDR3 region: CASSHPRGGQGQETQYF. DNA of the CDR3: TGCGCCAGCAGTCACCCCCGCGGCGGACAGGGGCAAGAGACCCAGTACTTC.

The CDR3 DNA reads as TGTGCCAGCTCACCACGGGGAGGCCCCAGGGATACGCAGTATTTT. Protein product: CASSPRGGPRDTQYF. The J gene is TRBJ2-3, the V gene TRBV18; D is possibly TRBD2 (6 bases). Trimming pared 1 base from V and 6 bases from J, leaving 14 bases between. This CDR3 contains 15 residues. The germline gives CDR1 KGHSH, CDR2 LQKENI.

The rearrangement uses TRBV3-1 (or the pseudogene TRBV3-2) and TRBJ2-1; 12 nucleotides agree with TRBD1. V was clipped by 6 bases and J by 15 bases; unmatched bases: 3. Germline loops: CDR1 LGHDT, CDR2 YNNKEL (reference sequence). CDR3 length: 11 amino acids. The CDR3 coding sequence is TGTGCCAGCAGTTCGGGACAGGGGGCGTTCTTC. As protein: CASSSGQGAFF.

The rearrangement links TRBV18 to TRBJ2-7; D is ambiguous. Germline V gene sequence: CDR1 KGHSH, CDR2 LQKENI. V was clipped by 3 bases and J by 7 bases, with 22 bases between them. The CDR3 is 16 amino acids. The CDR3 DNA follows: TGTGCCAGCTCACCCAAACGGAACGGTCCCGCTCGGGAGCAGTACTTC. Translation gives CASSPKRNGPAREQYF.

The chain employs TRBV16 and TRBJ1-2; D unresolved. This CDR3 is built from 15 residues. Germline loops: CDR1 KGHSY, CDR2 FQNENV. V lost 3 bases to trimming and J lost 4 bases, with 15 bases between them. The CDR3 nucleotides are TGTGCCAGCAGCCACCATCTGAAGGAGGGCTATGGCTACACCTTC. Translating it yields CASSHHLKEGYGYTF.

The CDR3 nucleotides read TGTGCCAGCAGCCGACCCGGGGCTTATGGAAACACTGAAGCTTTCTTT. Protein sequence: CASSRPGAYGNTEAFF. V and J are TRBV5-4 and TRBJ1-1, with D perhaps TRBD1 (5 bases). The V end lost 4 bases, the J end lost 2 bases, and 18 bases lay between the germline ends. This CDR3 spans 16 amino acids. Germline-derived CDR1 and CDR2 are SGHNT and YYREEE (reference sequence).

As to this clone: Different DNA sequences within this sample yield the same CDR3. The V gene is TRBV6-5, the J gene TRBJ1-2; the match to TRBD1 covers 7 bases. The CDR3 spans 13 residues. The germline CDR1 and CDR2 sequences are MNHEY and SVGAGI. The V and J ends lost 5 bases and 2 bases, in that order; junction bases with no gene match: 2. The CDR3 sequence: CASSRQGNYGYTF. The DNA of the CDR3 is TGTGCCAGCAGTCGACAGGGAAACTATGGCTACACCTTC.

The chain employs TRBV7-2 and TRBJ1-2, with D hard to call. The ends were cut back, 3 bases at V and 5 bases at J, with 16 bases in the middle. CDR3 length: 15 residues. Germline CDR1 SGHTA, CDR2 FQGNSA. The CDR3 DNA sequence: TGTGCCAGCAGCTTCTCTGCCGGGAACTATTATGGCTACACCTTC. Protein: CASSFSAGNYYGYTF. Based on the CDR3 plus reference TRBV7-2 and TRBJ1-2, the full variable domain is GAGVSQSPSNKVTEKGKDVELRCDPISGHTALYWYRQSLGQGLEFLIYFQGNSAPDKSGLPSDRFSAERTGGSVSTLTIQRTQQEDSAVYLCASSFSAGNYYGYTFGSGTRLTVV.